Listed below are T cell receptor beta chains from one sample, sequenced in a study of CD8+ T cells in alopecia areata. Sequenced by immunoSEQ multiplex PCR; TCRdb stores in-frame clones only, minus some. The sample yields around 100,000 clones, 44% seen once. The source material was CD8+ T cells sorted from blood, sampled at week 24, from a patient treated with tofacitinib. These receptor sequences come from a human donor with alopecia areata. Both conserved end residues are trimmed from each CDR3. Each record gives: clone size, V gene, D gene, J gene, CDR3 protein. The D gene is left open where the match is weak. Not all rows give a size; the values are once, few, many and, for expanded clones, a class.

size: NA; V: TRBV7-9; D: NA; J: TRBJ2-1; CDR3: ASTLGLDEQF
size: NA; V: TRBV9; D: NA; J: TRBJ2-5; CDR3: ASSVAGVSQETQY
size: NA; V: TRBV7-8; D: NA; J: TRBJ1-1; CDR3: ASSPPGFTEAF
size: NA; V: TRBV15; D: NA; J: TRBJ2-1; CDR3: ATSMTPSSYNEQF
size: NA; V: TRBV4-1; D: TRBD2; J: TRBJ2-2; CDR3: ASSGGSGKSGELF
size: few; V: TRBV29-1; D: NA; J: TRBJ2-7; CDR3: SVVGFPPSSYEQY
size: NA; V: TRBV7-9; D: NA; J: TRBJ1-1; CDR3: ASSFSVTEAF
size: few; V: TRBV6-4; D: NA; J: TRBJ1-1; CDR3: ASSDSGEGSTEAF
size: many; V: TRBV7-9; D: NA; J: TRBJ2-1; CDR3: ASSFGSGVGF
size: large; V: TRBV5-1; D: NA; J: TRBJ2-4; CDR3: ASSLDQGGNIQY
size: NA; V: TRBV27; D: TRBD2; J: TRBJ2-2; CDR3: ASSLLVAGGPGELF
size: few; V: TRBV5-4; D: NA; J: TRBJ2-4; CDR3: ASSLNKNIQY
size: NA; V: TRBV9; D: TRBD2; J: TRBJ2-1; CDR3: ASSVGGLAGGLYNEQF
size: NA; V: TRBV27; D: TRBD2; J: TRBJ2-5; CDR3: ASSPLAGWSKETQY
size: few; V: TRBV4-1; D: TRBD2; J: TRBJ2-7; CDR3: ASSHQTSGRYEQY
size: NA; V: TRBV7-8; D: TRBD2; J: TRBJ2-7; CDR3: ASSLRLAPYEQY
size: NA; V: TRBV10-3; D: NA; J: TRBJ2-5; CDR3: ASSYSTSWQETQY
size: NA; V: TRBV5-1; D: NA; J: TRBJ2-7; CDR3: ASSLEGYTNYEQY
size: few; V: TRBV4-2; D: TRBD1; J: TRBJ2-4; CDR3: ASSQGPSTGPNIQY
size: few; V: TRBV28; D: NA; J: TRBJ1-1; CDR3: ASSSNPGAVNTEAF
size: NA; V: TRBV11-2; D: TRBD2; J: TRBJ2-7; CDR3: ASSLPSMERGFSYEQY
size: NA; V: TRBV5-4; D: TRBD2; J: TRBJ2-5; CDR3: ASSQTSGETQY
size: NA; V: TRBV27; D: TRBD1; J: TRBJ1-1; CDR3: ASSFRGQGAEAF
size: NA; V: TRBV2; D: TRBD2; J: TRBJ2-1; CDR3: ASLGGTSRDEQF